Below, 9 T cell receptor beta chains from the same sample are listed, as sequenced in a study of vaccination and CD4 T cells after COVID-19. The sample's treatment: roughly 10-day PBMC culture with coronavirus spike peptide pools or control peptides (ViraFEST assay). An Oncomine TCR Beta short-read assay was used to sequence the DNA from cultured CD4+ T cells. One entry per CDR3 protein results from TCRdb running MiXCR on the PCR reads. The sample has 27,000 or so distinct CDR3 sequences, 49% seen once. Antigen specificity for these receptors is unknown. The specimen was CD4+ T cells from blood, cultured in vitro. These receptors came from a human donor who had recovered from COVID-19.

This clonotype has only a few counts. The chain carries TRBV19 and TRBJ1-6; perhaps TRBD1 as D (6 bases). The CDR3 totals 18 residues. V was clipped by 0 bases and J by 1 base, with 13 bases between them. CDR1 is LNHDA, CDR2 SQIVND, per germline (reference sequence). Written as DNA, the CDR3 is TGTGCCAGTAGTATAGAGGACAGCGCTCCTTCCTATAATTCACCCCTCCACTTT. It encodes CASSIEDSAPSYNSPLHF.

The V call is TRBV24-1, the J call TRBJ1-1; D gene uncertain. Trimming shortened V by 9 bases and J by 0 bases, and 10 bases separated the two germline ends. The CDR3 consists of 13 residues. The germline CDR1 and CDR2 sequences are KGHDR and SFDVKD. CDR3 in DNA: TGTGCCACCCGCCGGGAGGTGAACACTGAAGCTTTCTTT. Protein product: CATRREVNTEAFF.

This clonotype was detected only a few times. J is TRBJ2-4 and V is TRBV6-2 or TRBV6-3; maybe TRBD1 (6 bases). Germline V lookup: CDR1 MNHEY, CDR2 SVGEGT. There are 16 residues in the CDR3. V was cut by 6 bases and J by 6 bases, with 21 bases left in between. CDR3 sequence: CASSSGAAGVGNIQYF. In DNA form, the CDR3 reads TGTGCCAGCAGCTCCGGGGCGGCAGGGGTCGGAAACATTCAGTACTTC.

V and J are TRBV12-3 or TRBV12-4 and TRBJ2-7, with TRBD2 identical over 14 bases. The CDR3 spans 14 residues. J lost 7 bases, V lost 6 bases, and 5 bases had no gene match. CDR3 coding DNA: TGTGCCAGCAGCCTCGGGACTAGCGGGGGTGAGCAGTACTTC. Its protein product is CASSLGTSGGEQYF.

This chain uses TRBV4-3 with TRBJ2-7; D is ambiguous. V gave up 0 bases and J gave up 2 bases, with 5 bases separating them. Germline V gene lookup returns CDR1 LGHNA and CDR2 YSLEER. This CDR3 is built from 13 residues. CDR3 sequence reads: CASSQESTYEQYF. Written as DNA, the CDR3 is TGCGCCAGCAGCCAAGAGTCAACCTACGAGCAGTACTTC.

The chain employs TRBV14 and TRBJ2-6; D may be TRBD1 (5 bases). V was clipped by 6 bases and J by 0 bases, with 9 bases between them. The CDR3 totals 15 residues. The germline gives CDR1 SGHDN, CDR2 FVKESK. CDR3 in amino acids: CASRGRASGANVLTF. The CDR3 nucleotides are TGTGCCAGCAGGGGCAGGGCCTCTGGGGCCAACGTCCTGACTTTC.

The chain couples TRBV7-9 to TRBJ1-5; D uncertain. Between the trimmed V and J ends, which lost 5 bases and 4 bases, there was a span of 9 bases. There are 13 residues in the CDR3. The germline V gene encodes CDR1 SEHNR and CDR2 FQNEAQ (reference sequence). The CDR3 loop reads CASSVYENQPQHF. The CDR3 DNA reads TGTGCCAGCAGCGTATATGAGAATCAGCCCCAGCATTTT.

CDR3 in amino acids: CASSYSGQGTYGYTF. The CDR3 region has the DNA TGTGCCAGCAGTTACTCGGGACAGGGAACCTATGGCTACACCTTC. The chain couples TRBV6-5 to TRBJ1-2, with TRBD1 matching 9 bases. The V and J ends lost 0 bases and 4 bases, in that order; junction bases with no gene match: 3. Germline assignment: CDR1 MNHEY and CDR2 SVGAGI. The CDR3 has 15 residues.

V gene TRBV6-1 combines with J gene TRBJ2-3; 10 bases align to TRBD2. The CDR3 length is 15 residues. The germline gives CDR1 MNHNS, CDR2 SASEGT. V lost 5 bases to trimming and J lost 10 bases; unmatched junction nucleotides: 12. CDR3 in DNA: TGTGCCAGCAGTCCAGGACTAGCGGCGGGGAAGGCGCAGTATTTT. Translation gives CASSPGLAAGKAQYF.